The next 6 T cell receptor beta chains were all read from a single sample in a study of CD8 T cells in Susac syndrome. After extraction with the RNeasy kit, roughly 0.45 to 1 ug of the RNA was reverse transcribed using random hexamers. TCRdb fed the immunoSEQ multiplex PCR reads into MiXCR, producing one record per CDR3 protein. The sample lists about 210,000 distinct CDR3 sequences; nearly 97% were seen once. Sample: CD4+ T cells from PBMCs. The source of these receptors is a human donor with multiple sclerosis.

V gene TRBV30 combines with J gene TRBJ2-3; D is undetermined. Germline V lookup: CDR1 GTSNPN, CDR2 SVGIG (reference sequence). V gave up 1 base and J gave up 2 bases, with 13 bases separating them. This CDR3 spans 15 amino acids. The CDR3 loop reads CAWSGSFKPTDTQYF. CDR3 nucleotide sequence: TGTGCCTGGAGTGGCTCCTTCAAACCCACAGATACGCAGTATTTT.

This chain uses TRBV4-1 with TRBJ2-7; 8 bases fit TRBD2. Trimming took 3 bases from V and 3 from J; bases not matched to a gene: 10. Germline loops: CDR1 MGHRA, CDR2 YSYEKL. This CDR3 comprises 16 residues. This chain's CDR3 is CASSQVGRLAIYEQYF. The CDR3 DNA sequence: TGCGCCAGCAGCCAGGTTGGCCGACTAGCGATCTACGAGCAGTACTTC.

The CDR3 region has the DNA TGTGCCTGGGACAACTCCTACAATGAGCAGTTCTTC. Translating it yields CAWDNSYNEQFF. The chain recombines TRBV30 with TRBJ2-1; D is uncertain. The CDR3 is 12 amino acids. CDR1 and CDR2 from the germline V gene are GTSNPN and SVGIG (reference sequence). V dropped 5 bases and J dropped 0 bases, with 5 bases sitting between them.

For the CDR3, the DNA is TGTGCCAGTTGTGAGGACAGCCCCTACGAGCAGTACTTC. As protein: CASCEDSPYEQYF. This sequence joins TRBV28 and TRBJ2-7, with D perhaps matching TRBD1 (6 bases). The V gene lost 9 bases and the J gene lost 2 bases, with 14 bases spanning the gap. Germline CDR1 and CDR2: MDHEN and SYDVKM. This CDR3 is built from 13 residues.

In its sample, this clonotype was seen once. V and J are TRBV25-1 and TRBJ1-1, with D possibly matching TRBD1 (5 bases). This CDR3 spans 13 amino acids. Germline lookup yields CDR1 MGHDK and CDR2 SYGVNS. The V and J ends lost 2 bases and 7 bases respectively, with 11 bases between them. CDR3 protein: CASSETGYGEAFF. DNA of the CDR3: TGTGCCAGCAGTGAAACAGGTTACGGTGAAGCTTTCTTT. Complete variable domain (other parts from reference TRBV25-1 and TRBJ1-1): EADIYQTPRYLVIGTGKKITLECSQTMGHDKMYWYQQDPGMELHLIHYSYGVNSTEKGDLSSESTVSRIRTEHFPLTLESARPSHTSQYLCASSETGYGEAFFGQGTRLTVV.

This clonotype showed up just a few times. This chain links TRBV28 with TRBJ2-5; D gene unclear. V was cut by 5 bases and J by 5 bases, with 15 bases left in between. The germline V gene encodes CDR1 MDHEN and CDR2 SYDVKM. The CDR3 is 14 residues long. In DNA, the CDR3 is TGTGCCAGCAGTCCCCCGGCCAAAGGGGAGACCCAGTACTTC. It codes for CASSPPAKGETQYF.